Below, 16 T cell receptor beta chains from the same sample are listed, as sequenced in a study of blood T cell repertoires in COVID-19. The method was immunoSEQ multiplex PCR; TCRdb's version includes in-frame clones alone and lacks a portion of them. The sample lists about 370,000 clones, roughly 90% occurring once. Sequencing was done on a sample of peripheral blood. The receptors stem from a woman aged 25 to 39 with COVID-19, enrolled during active disease.

The chain uses TRBV5-8 and TRBJ2-5; D is unclear. V was clipped by 4 bases and J by 5 bases, with 18 bases between them. Per the germline V gene, CDR1 is SGHTS and CDR2 is YDEGEE. The CDR3 loop spans 15 amino acids. The CDR3 nucleotides read TGTGCCAGCAGCGTGAGTCCTCTCGGGTATGAGACCCAGTACTTC. It yields the protein CASSVSPLGYETQYF. Full variable domain (outside the CDR3, taken from reference TRBV5-8 and TRBJ2-5): EAGVTQSPTHLIKTRGQQATLRCSPISGHTSVYWYQQALGLGLQFLLWYDEGEERNRGNFPPRFSGRQFPNYSSELNVNALELEDSALYLCASSVSPLGYETQYFGPGTRLLVL.

The chain is built from TRBV2 and TRBJ1-2; D is unresolved. CDR3 length: 12 amino acids. Germline assignment: CDR1 SNHLY and CDR2 FYNNEI. Deletions cut 7 bases from V and 4 bases from J, with 10 bases between. In DNA, the CDR3 is TGTGCCAGCATTAATGGCCCCTATGGCTACACCTTC. This translates into CASINGPYGYTF.

The CDR3 spells CASSARLAGAQTFQETQYF. In DNA form, the CDR3 reads TGTGCCAGCAGCGCTCGACTAGCGGGAGCACAAACTTTCCAAGAGACCCAGTACTTC. The chain links TRBV5-6 to TRBJ2-5; 12 bases line up with TRBD2. This CDR3 contains 19 residues. The J segment lost 1 base and the V segment lost 4 bases, leaving 14 bases of the junction unmatched. In germline, CDR1 is SGHDT, CDR2 YYEEEE. The full variable domain, with the rest looked up from reference TRBV5-6 and TRBJ2-5, is DAGVTQSPTHLIKTRGQQVTLRCSPKSGHDTVSWYQQALGQGPQFIFQYYEEEERQRGNFPDRFSGHQFPNYSSELNVNALLLGDSALYLCASSARLAGAQTFQETQYFGPGTRLLVL.

The chain has TRBV6-6 and TRBJ1-1; 9 bases are a match to TRBD1. Trimming removed 5 bases from V and 7 bases from J; junction bases left unmatched: 11. CDR1 and CDR2 from the germline V gene are MNHNY and SVGAGI (reference sequence). The CDR3 contains 15 residues. The CDR3 coding sequence is TGTGCCAGCAGTGATAGTTCCGGGACAGGGAGTGAAGCTTTCTTT. It translates to CASSDSSGTGSEAFF.

The chain couples TRBV7-9 to TRBJ1-2, with a tentative D call TRBD1 (6 bases). Germline V gives CDR1 SEHNR, CDR2 FQNEAQ (reference sequence). The CDR3 spans 16 residues. V was clipped by 4 bases and J by 1 base, with 16 bases between them. CDR3 protein: CASSSGVGSLNYGYTF. The CDR3 DNA sequence: TGTGCCAGCAGCTCAGGGGTCGGCAGCCTTAACTATGGCTACACCTTC.

V gene TRBV27 combines with J gene TRBJ2-7, with D possibly matching TRBD2 (7 bases). CDR3 length equals 16 residues. Germline V gene data show CDR1 as MNHEY and CDR2 as SMNVEV (reference sequence). V lost 4 bases and J lost 0, with 16 bases in between. This chain's CDR3 is CASSSGRGVSSYEQYF. CDR3 in DNA: TGTGCCAGCAGTTCAGGGAGGGGGGTGAGCTCCTACGAGCAGTACTTC.

The genes are TRBV6-2 or TRBV6-3 and TRBJ1-1, with D perhaps TRBD1 (6 bases). V lost 2 bases and J lost 3, with 13 bases in between. Per germline, CDR1 MNHEY and CDR2 SVGEGT. This CDR3 contains 15 residues. This CDR3 is CASSYGQWTDTEAFF. CDR3 coding DNA: TGTGCCAGCAGTTACGGACAGTGGACGGACACTGAAGCTTTCTTT.

This clone has just one count. V gene TRBV12-5 combines with J gene TRBJ2-3; the match to TRBD2 covers 8 bases. CDR1 is LGHNT and CDR2 is FRNRAP in the germline V gene. Trimming at V came to 8 bases and at J to 5 bases, leaving 6 bases not matched to a gene. CDR3 size: 13 residues. The CDR3 DNA reads as TGTGCTAGTACGGGGGGGCTGGGAGATACGCAGTATTTT. This gives the protein CASTGGLGDTQYF. Full variable domain (outside the CDR3, taken from reference TRBV12-5 and TRBJ2-3): DARVTQTPRHKVTEMGQEVTMRCQPILGHNTVFWYRQTMMQGLELLAYFRNRAPLDDSGMPKDRFSAEMPDATLATLKIQPSEPRDSAVYFCASTGGLGDTQYFGPGTRLTVL.

The rearrangement links TRBV3-1 (or the pseudogene TRBV3-2) to TRBJ1-3; D ambiguous. V lost 0 bases and J 5 bases, leaving 8 bases between the germline ends. CDR3 length equals 14 residues. The germline gives CDR1 LGHDT, CDR2 YNNKEL (reference sequence). The CDR3: CASSQDSRRNTIYF. CDR3 DNA sequence: TGTGCCAGCAGCCAAGATTCGCGAAGAAACACCATATATTTT.

The rearrangement links TRBV3-1 (or the pseudogene TRBV3-2) to TRBJ2-3; D is perhaps TRBD2 (7 bases). The V gene's germline CDR1 is LGHDT and CDR2 YNNKEL (reference sequence). The CDR3 loop spans 19 amino acids. The V end was cut by 4 bases, the J end by 0 bases, with 23 bases between. CDR3 nucleotides: TGTGCCAGCAGCCGAGGAGGACGGGGGGCCTGGTATAGCACAGATACGCAGTATTTT. The encoded protein is CASSRGGRGAWYSTDTQYF.

This chain connects TRBV7-2 to TRBJ2-1; 9 bases line up with TRBD1. V dropped 5 bases and J dropped 7; count of bases not matched to a gene: 6. Per germline, CDR1 SGHTA and CDR2 FQGNSA. The CDR3 is made up of 14 amino acids. This CDR3 reads CASSSGTGRNEQFF. DNA of the CDR3: TGTGCCAGCAGCAGTGGGACAGGGAGAAATGAGCAGTTCTTC. Using reference TRBV7-2 and TRBJ2-1 for the parts outside the CDR3, the full variable domain is GAGVSQSPSNKVTEKGKDVELRCDPISGHTALYWYRQSLGQGLEFLIYFQGNSAPDKSGLPSDRFSAERTGGSVSTLTIQRTQQEDSAVYLCASSSGTGRNEQFFGPGTRLTVL.

The rearrangement links TRBV27 to TRBJ1-2; 8 positions agree with TRBD1. The V segment lost 2 bases and the J segment 2 bases; nucleotides outside the gene matches: 1. The CDR3 spans 14 residues. Looked up from germline, CDR1 is MNHEY and CDR2 is SMNVEV (reference sequence). DNA of the CDR3: TGTGCCAGCAGTTTAACAGGGGGAAACTATGGCTACACCTTC. Its protein is CASSLTGGNYGYTF.

The J gene is TRBJ2-1, the V gene TRBV27; TRBD2 matches 8 bases. The V segment lost 3 bases and the J segment 7 bases; nucleotides outside the gene matches: 5. Germline V gene data show CDR1 as MNHEY and CDR2 as SMNVEV (reference sequence). This CDR3 spans 14 amino acids. CDR3 DNA sequence: TGTGCCAGCAGTTTCTCATCTAGCGGGAATGAGCAGTTCTTC. Translation: CASSFSSSGNEQFF.

The J gene is TRBJ2-3, the V gene TRBV7-9; tentatively, D is TRBD1 (6 bases). The V gene lost 5 bases and the J gene lost 4 bases, with 16 bases spanning the gap. Per germline, CDR1 SEHNR and CDR2 FQNEAQ (reference sequence). This CDR3 spans 15 amino acids. The CDR3 bases are TGTGCCAGCAGCCCAAGGGGGACGGGCCCAGATACGCAGTATTTT. Protein: CASSPRGTGPDTQYF.

J is TRBJ1-1 and V is TRBV5-1, with D possibly TRBD1 on 6 matching bases. This CDR3 region has 13 residues. The germline gives CDR1 SGHRS, CDR2 YFSETQ. The V and J ends lost 3 bases and 3 bases respectively, with 9 bases between them. The CDR3 region has the DNA TGCGCCAGCAGCTGGGACAAGGACACTGAAGCTTTCTTT. Translation gives CASSWDKDTEAFF.

The gene calls are TRBV7-8 and TRBJ2-7; 12 nucleotides match TRBD1. CDR1 SGHVS and CDR2 FQNEAQ come from the germline V gene. The length of the CDR3 is 15 residues. J was trimmed by 4 bases and V by 2 bases; bases with no gene match: 3. The CDR3 bases are TGTGCCAGCAGCTTAAGGGACAGGGGGCATTACGAGCAGTACTTC. Translating it yields CASSLRDRGHYEQYF.